The 2 T cell receptor beta chains given below trace back to one sample, sequenced in a study of tumor-infiltrating lymphocytes in primary liver carcinoma. A constant-region primer served to make TCR beta cDNA from roughly 480 ng total RNA. Nested multiplex PCR, run for three rounds with slightly modified ARM-PCR, yielded TCR beta libraries. The opening two PCR rounds, around 11 cycles each, paired TRBV1-TRBV30 forward primers with a C-beta reverse primer. TCRdb reanalysed the multiplex PCR reads using MiXCR and keeps one entry per CDR3 protein. This table holds roughly 330,000 distinct CDR3 sequences, less than 75% found once. Both blood RNA, taken from unsorted whole blood, and germline DNA were extracted. Sequencing was performed on peripheral blood. The receptor set was obtained from a middle-aged man with primary liver carcinoma and hepatitis B virus infection.

As concerns this clonotype: At one of its ends the junction is not consistent with the germline gene, which may arise from a read error. CDR3 loop: CASSLDGNTEVFF. CDR3 sequence (DNA): TGCGCCAGCAGCTTAGATGGGAACACTGAAGTTTTCTTT. This sequence joins TRBV5-1 and TRBJ1-1; the D is unclear. The V gene's germline CDR1 is SGHRS and CDR2 YFSETQ. CDR3 size: 13 residues.

The table lists this clonotype with many counts. The chain has TRBV6-5 and TRBJ1-2; 8 bases match TRBD1. Trimming removed 0 bases from V and 6 bases from J; junction bases left unmatched: 6. This CDR3 region has 15 residues. Germline V gene data show CDR1 as MNHEY and CDR2 as SVGAGI. DNA for the CDR3: TGTGCCAGCAGTTACTCGGACAGGGTGGGTCATGGCTACACCTTC. Amino acids: CASSYSDRVGHGYTF.